What follows are 5 T cell receptor beta chains derived from one specimen sequenced in a study of blood T cells in healthy people across ages. Through a sample-barcoded 5' primer and a J-beta primer mix, a second PCR was run for roughly 7 to 11 cycles. Each CDR3 protein gets one entry after TCRdb re-called the 5' RACE reads with MiXCR. The table has just under 550,000 distinct CDR3 sequences, approximately 25% seen once; the top ten hold 8.7%. The same sample was also used in a study of T cells of mothers and their children.

The sample was blood. The receptors come from a boy between 10 and 17 years old in good health.

The chain carries TRBV12-3 or TRBV12-4 and TRBJ1-1; D uncertain. V was pared by 3 bases and J by 1 base, with 9 bases between. CDR3 length equals 14 residues. The CDR3 spells CASSFVRENTEAFF. CDR3 DNA: TGTGCCAGCAGTTTCGTCCGCGAGAACACTGAAGCTTTCTTT.

CDR3 residues: CASSRTGGSDEQYF. The CDR3 DNA reads as TGTGCCAGCAGCCGGACAGGGGGTTCGGACGAGCAGTACTTC. The chain joins TRBV7-9 to TRBJ2-7; 10 nucleotides align to TRBD1. This CDR3 is built from 14 residues. V gave up 5 bases and J gave up 5 bases; unmatched junction bases: 6. CDR1 and CDR2 from the germline V gene are SEHNR and FQNEAQ (reference sequence).

This clonotype was detected only a few times. The V call is TRBV29-1, the J call TRBJ1-2; maybe TRBD1 (5 bases). This CDR3 region has 13 residues. CDR1 is SQVTM, CDR2 ANQGSEA, per germline. V dropped 6 bases and J dropped 3 bases, with 14 bases sitting between them. The CDR3 bases are TGCAGCGTGGGGGACGATCCTGACTATGGCTACACCTTC. Translating it yields CSVGDDPDYGYTF.

The chain carries TRBV3-1 and TRBJ2-5; D is perhaps TRBD1 (5 bases). CDR1 and CDR2 from the germline V gene are LGHDT and YNNKEL (reference sequence). Trimming cost V 1 base and J 2 bases, with 11 bases left between them. The CDR3 has 15 amino acids. As DNA, the CDR3 is TGTGCCAGCAGCCAAGTGGAGACAGTACAAGAGACCCAGTACTTC. As protein: CASSQVETVQETQYF.

J is TRBJ2-1 and V is TRBV12-3 or TRBV12-4; 15 nucleotides align to TRBD2. The ends lost 3 bases at V and 0 bases at J; junction bases unmatched: 9. CDR3 size: 20 residues. The CDR3 loop reads CASSFFGTSGGRSSYNEQFF. CDR3 DNA sequence: TGTGCCAGCAGTTTCTTTGGGACTAGCGGGGGGAGGAGCTCCTACAATGAGCAGTTCTTC.